Sequencing of this T cell receptor (beta chain) was carried out in a study of cytomegalovirus exposure and HLA in healthy donors. Assay: immunoSEQ multiplex PCR; the TCRdb copy retains only in-frame clones and omits some. Of about 120,000 clones in the sample, about 83% are singletons; the top ten hold roughly 2%. Germline V gene sequence: CDR1 MNHEY, CDR2 SVGAGI. The CDR3 consists of 15 residues. V dropped 0 bases and J dropped 1 base, with 9 bases sitting between them. Study observations and caveats: Clusters of TCRs from the first cohort tended to co-occur in the approximately 130 validation repertoires (as a later analysis found). Both high specificity and high sensitivity reportedly marked the classifier's diagnosis of cytomegalovirus status. Among TCR beta chains, those listed as cytomegalovirus-associated numbered 164.

A note on this clone: Antigen unknown. Other DNA sequences of this sample code for an identical CDR3.

This receptor was taken from a woman aged 25 to 39 in good health and CMV-seronegative. Sequencing was done on a sample of PBMCs. The chain employs TRBV6-5 and TRBJ1-2; no clear D gene. This CDR3 is CASSYSRGLNYGYTF. DNA for the CDR3: TGTGCCAGCAGTTACTCTAGAGGCCTTAACTATGGCTACACCTTC.